These T cell receptor beta chains were read from a single sample in a study of molecular identifiers for immune sequencing clone quantification. TCRdb itself ran the PCR reads through MiXCR, one entry per CDR3 protein. The data show nearly 650,000 distinct CDR3 sequences, about 25% seen once. The source material was naive CD8+ T cells from blood, with Jurkat cell RNA spiked in. These receptors originate from a human donor in good health. Some libraries in this study had Jurkat cell RNA spiked in. Both conserved end residues are part of each CDR3. A D gene is named only where the DNA matches it firmly. Clone size is not always given. Where it is, it says once, few, many or a class for expanded clones.

CDR3 protein: CASSYRDTPYEQYF; CDR3 DNA: TGTGCCAGCAGTTACCGGGACACCCCGTACGAGCAGTACTTC; J gene: TRBJ2-7; D gene: .; V gene: TRBV27; clone size: .
CDR3 protein: CASSLSAAGLTDTQYF; CDR3 DNA: TGTGCCAGCAGCCTATCTGCGGCGGGGCTCACAGATACGCAGTATTTT; J gene: TRBJ2-3; D gene: .; V gene: TRBV7-2; clone size: many
CDR3 protein: CASSQDWGRYYSNQPQHF; CDR3 DNA: TGCGCCAGCAGCCAAGATTGGGGCAGATACTATAGCAATCAGCCCCAGCATTTT; J gene: TRBJ1-5; D gene: .; V gene: TRBV4-3; clone size: few
CDR3 protein: CASTRTPEDTQYF; CDR3 DNA: TGTGCCAGCACCCGTACTCCCGAGGATACGCAGTATTTT; J gene: TRBJ2-3; D gene: .; V gene: TRBV7-9; clone size: many
CDR3 protein: CSASSRDRVMNEQFF; CDR3 DNA: TGCAGTGCTAGCTCCCGGGACAGGGTTATGAATGAGCAGTTCTTC; J gene: TRBJ2-1; D gene: TRBD1; V gene: TRBV20-1; clone size: few
CDR3 protein: CASSRNSHPYGYTF; CDR3 DNA: TGTGCCAGTAGTAGAAACAGCCACCCCTATGGCTACACCTTC; J gene: TRBJ1-2; D gene: .; V gene: TRBV19; clone size: .
CDR3 protein: CASSQDWIANTGELFF; CDR3 DNA: TGCGCCAGCAGCCAAGACTGGATAGCGAACACCGGGGAGCTGTTTTTT; J gene: TRBJ2-2; D gene: .; V gene: TRBV4-3; clone size: few
CDR3 protein: CRATGRGGTASYEQYF; CDR3 DNA: TGCAGGGCCACTGGGCGGGGGGGCACCGCCTCCTACGAGCAGTACTTC; J gene: TRBJ2-7; D gene: TRBD2; V gene: TRBV20-1; clone size: .
CDR3 protein: CASSQEALAAYEQYF; CDR3 DNA: TGTGCCAGCAGCCAAGAAGCCCTAGCGGCCTACGAGCAGTACTTC; J gene: TRBJ2-7; D gene: TRBD2; V gene: TRBV3-1; clone size: many
CDR3 protein: CASSLNQYNEQFF; CDR3 DNA: TGTGCCAGCAGCTTAAACCAATACAATGAGCAGTTCTTC; J gene: TRBJ2-1; D gene: .; V gene: TRBV11-2; clone size: .
CDR3 protein: CASSQGGNTIYF; CDR3 DNA: TGTGCCAGCAGTCAGGGGGGAAACACCATATATTTT; J gene: TRBJ1-3; D gene: .; V gene: TRBV6-4; clone size: few
CDR3 protein: CASRFGKNTEAFF; CDR3 DNA: TGTGCCAGCAGGTTCGGGAAGAACACTGAAGCTTTCTTT; J gene: TRBJ1-1; D gene: .; V gene: TRBV12-3/TRBV12-4; clone size: once
CDR3 protein: CATASAYNEQFF; CDR3 DNA: TGTGCCACCGCTAGCGCCTACAATGAGCAGTTCTTC; J gene: TRBJ2-1; D gene: .; V gene: TRBV24-1; clone size: once
CDR3 protein: CASSYSVVNWGHNQPQHF; CDR3 DNA: TGTGCCAGCAGTTACTCGGTGGTAAATTGGGGTCACAATCAGCCCCAGCATTTT; J gene: TRBJ1-5; D gene: .; V gene: TRBV6-5; clone size: many
CDR3 protein: CASSLYEGNIETQYF; CDR3 DNA: TGTGCCAGCAGTTTATATGAGGGGAACATAGAGACCCAGTACTTC; J gene: TRBJ2-5; D gene: .; V gene: TRBV27; clone size: few
CDR3 protein: CASSYSPAGYEQYF; CDR3 DNA: TGTGCCAGCAGTTACTCCCCTGCAGGCTACGAGCAGTACTTC; J gene: TRBJ2-7; D gene: .; V gene: TRBV6-5; clone size: few
CDR3 protein: CASSLGGTSGRAYNEQFF; CDR3 DNA: TGTGCCAGCAGCTTAGGGGGGACTAGCGGGAGGGCCTACAATGAGCAGTTCTTC; J gene: TRBJ2-1; D gene: TRBD2; V gene: TRBV11-2; clone size: few
CDR3 protein: CASSYSTGTGGAFF; CDR3 DNA: TGTGCCAGCAGTTACTCCACCGGGACAGGGGGAGCTTTCTTT; J gene: TRBJ1-1; D gene: TRBD1; V gene: TRBV6-5; clone size: few
CDR3 protein: CASSQSGVSTDTQYF; CDR3 DNA: TGCGCCAGCAGTCAATCTGGGGTCAGCACAGATACGCAGTATTTT; J gene: TRBJ2-3; D gene: .; V gene: TRBV23-1; clone size: many
CDR3 protein: CASSLRGTGGRETQYF; CDR3 DNA: TGTGCCAGCAGCTTGCGTGGGACAGGGGGACGAGAGACCCAGTACTTC; J gene: TRBJ2-5; D gene: TRBD1; V gene: TRBV5-6; clone size: .
CDR3 protein: CASSSGTSADFYEQYF; CDR3 DNA: TGTGCCAGCAGTTCTGGGACTAGCGCCGACTTCTACGAGCAGTACTTC; J gene: TRBJ2-7; D gene: TRBD2; V gene: TRBV6-2/TRBV6-3; clone size: .
CDR3 protein: CASSLSGGKETQYF; CDR3 DNA: TGTGCCAGCAGCTTGAGCGGGGGGAAAGAGACCCAGTACTTC; J gene: TRBJ2-5; D gene: TRBD2; V gene: TRBV7-9; clone size: .
CDR3 protein: CASSEARTGSYEQYF; CDR3 DNA: TGTGCCAGCAGTGAAGCCCGGACAGGCTCCTACGAGCAGTACTTC; J gene: TRBJ2-7; D gene: TRBD1; V gene: TRBV2; clone size: few
CDR3 protein: CASSSAPQGVAEAFF; CDR3 DNA: TGCGCCAGCAGCAGTGCCCCGCAGGGGGTTGCTGAAGCTTTCTTT; J gene: TRBJ1-1; D gene: TRBD1; V gene: TRBV4-1; clone size: many
CDR3 protein: CASSIVGGYNEQFF; CDR3 DNA: TGTGCCAGTAGTATTGTGGGGGGCTACAATGAGCAGTTCTTC; J gene: TRBJ2-1; D gene: .; V gene: TRBV19; clone size: .
CDR3 protein: CAISDPDRGSTGELFF; CDR3 DNA: TGTGCCATCAGTGACCCTGACAGGGGATCCACCGGGGAGCTGTTTTTT; J gene: TRBJ2-2; D gene: TRBD1; V gene: TRBV10-3; clone size: .
CDR3 protein: CASSPQGMAEAFF; CDR3 DNA: TGTGCCAGCAGTCCCCAGGGGATGGCTGAAGCTTTCTTT; J gene: TRBJ1-1; D gene: .; V gene: TRBV12-3/TRBV12-4; clone size: many
CDR3 protein: CASSQSGGAGQPQHF; CDR3 DNA: TGTGCCAGCAGCCAATCAGGGGGCGCAGGTCAGCCCCAGCATTTT; J gene: TRBJ1-5; D gene: TRBD1; V gene: TRBV6-2/TRBV6-3; clone size: .
CDR3 protein: CASSQAAQSSYNEQFF; CDR3 DNA: TGTGCCAGCAGCCAAGCTGCACAGAGCTCCTACAATGAGCAGTTCTTC; J gene: TRBJ2-1; D gene: .; V gene: TRBV4-2; clone size: .
CDR3 protein: CSATTEIGAYEQYF; CDR3 DNA: TGCAGTGCTACGACGGAGATAGGGGCCTACGAGCAGTACTTC; J gene: TRBJ2-7; D gene: .; V gene: TRBV20-1; clone size: many
CDR3 protein: CASSSQGREKLFF; CDR3 DNA: TGTGCCAGCAGTTCCCAAGGAAGGGAAAAACTGTTTTTT; J gene: TRBJ1-4; D gene: .; V gene: TRBV7-9; clone size: once
CDR3 protein: CASSPLSGQLYNEQFF; CDR3 DNA: TGTGCCAGCAGTCCGCTGAGTGGACAGCTATACAATGAGCAGTTCTTC; J gene: TRBJ2-1; D gene: .; V gene: TRBV27; clone size: .
CDR3 protein: CASSKSGQGSYGYTF; CDR3 DNA: TGCGCCAGCAGCAAATCGGGACAGGGAAGCTATGGCTACACCTTC; J gene: TRBJ1-2; D gene: TRBD1; V gene: TRBV4-1; clone size: .
CDR3 protein: CSVRPAGVSDTQYF; CDR3 DNA: TGCAGCGTTCGTCCGGCGGGAGTTTCAGATACGCAGTATTTT; J gene: TRBJ2-3; D gene: TRBD2; V gene: TRBV29-1; clone size: many